Below, 5 T cell receptor beta chains from the same sample are listed, as sequenced in a study of T cells in Graves' hyperthyroidism and ophthalmopathy. Template material for amplifying TCR beta CDR3 regions consisted of RNA transcripts. TCR CDR3 regions were first amplified by RT-PCR with HTBI primers. TCRdb independently ran MiXCR on the multiplex PCR reads; one entry per CDR3 protein. The sample has hundreds of thousands of distinct CDR3 sequences; around 20% are singletons. Sequencing was done on a sample of blood. These receptors originate from a man aged 25-45 years with Graves' ophthalmopathy.

This chain connects TRBV6-1 to TRBJ1-5; no clear D. Trimming took 5 bases from V and 7 from J, leaving 12 bases between them. Germline assignment: CDR1 MNHNS and CDR2 SASEGT. The CDR3 spans 13 residues. CDR3 sequence: CASSLSSTQPQHF. CDR3 nucleotide sequence: TGTGCCAGCAGTCTATCTAGTACCCAGCCCCAGCATTTT.

This clonotype was observed a handful of times. This sequence joins TRBV7-2 and TRBJ2-2; 10 bases agree with TRBD1. After removal of 5 bases from V and 1 base from J, the junction contained 4 bases not matched to a gene. Per germline, CDR1 SGHTA and CDR2 FQGNSA. CDR3 size: 16 residues. CDR3 nucleotides: TGTGCCAGCAGCCCGGGACAGGGGATGAACACCGGGGAGCTGTTTTTT. Residues: CASSPGQGMNTGELFF.

The sample holds many counts of this clonotype. J is TRBJ1-4 and V is TRBV18; no definite D call. V lost 5 bases, J lost 4 bases, and 11 bases lay in between. Looked up from germline, CDR1 is KGHSH and CDR2 is LQKENI. CDR3 length equals 14 residues. CDR3 protein: CASSLSGGNEKLFF. In DNA form, the CDR3 reads TGTGCCAGCTCATTGAGTGGCGGTAATGAAAAACTGTTTTTT.

This clonotype was counted at least ten times. The chain joins TRBV5-1 to TRBJ2-1, with 9 bases that match TRBD2. Germline CDR1 SGHRS, CDR2 YFSETQ. CDR3 length: 16 amino acids. V lost 0 bases to trimming and J lost 7 bases; unmatched junction nucleotides: 8. CDR3 nucleotides: TGCGCCAGCAGCTTGGCCGATAGCGGGAGAGCGAATGAGCAGTTCTTC. Protein product: CASSLADSGRANEQFF.

The rearrangement joins TRBV19 to TRBJ1-6, with D possibly matching TRBD1 (6 bases). The CDR3 loop spans 15 amino acids. CDR1 is LNHDA and CDR2 is SQIVND in the germline V gene (reference sequence). Deletions cut 0 bases from V and 7 bases from J, with 10 bases between. The CDR3 DNA follows: TGTGCCAGTAGTATAGAGGACAGCCGGAATTCACCCCTCCACTTT. Residues: CASSIEDSRNSPLHF.